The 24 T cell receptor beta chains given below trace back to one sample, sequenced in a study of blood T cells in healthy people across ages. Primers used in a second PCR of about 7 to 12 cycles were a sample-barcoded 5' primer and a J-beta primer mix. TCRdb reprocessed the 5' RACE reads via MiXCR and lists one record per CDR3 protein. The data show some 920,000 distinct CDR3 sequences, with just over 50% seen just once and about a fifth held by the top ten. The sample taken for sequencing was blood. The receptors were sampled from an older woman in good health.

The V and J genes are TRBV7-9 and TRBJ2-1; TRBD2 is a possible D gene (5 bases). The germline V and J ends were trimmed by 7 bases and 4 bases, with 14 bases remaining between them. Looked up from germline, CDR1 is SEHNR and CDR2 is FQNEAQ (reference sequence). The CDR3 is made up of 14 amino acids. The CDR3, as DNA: TGTGCCAGCACTATGAGCGGACCTTACAATGAGCAGTTCTTC. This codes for CASTMSGPYNEQFF.

In nucleotides, the CDR3 is TGCGCCAGCAGCCCGACCGCTGGGAGGGCGGGCGCGCAGTATTTT. Amino acid sequence: CASSPTAGRAGAQYF. The chain recombines TRBV5-1 with TRBJ2-3, with 7 bases that match TRBD2. The length of the CDR3 is 15 residues. The ends lost 4 bases at V and 10 bases at J; junction bases unmatched: 15. Germline assignment: CDR1 SGHRS and CDR2 YFSETQ.

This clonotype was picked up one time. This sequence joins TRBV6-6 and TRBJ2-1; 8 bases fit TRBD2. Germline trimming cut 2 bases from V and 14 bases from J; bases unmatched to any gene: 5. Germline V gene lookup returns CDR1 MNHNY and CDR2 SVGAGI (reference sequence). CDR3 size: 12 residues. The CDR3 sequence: CASSYAGGSEFF. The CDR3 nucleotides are TGTGCCAGCAGTTACGCGGGGGGATCGGAGTTCTTC.

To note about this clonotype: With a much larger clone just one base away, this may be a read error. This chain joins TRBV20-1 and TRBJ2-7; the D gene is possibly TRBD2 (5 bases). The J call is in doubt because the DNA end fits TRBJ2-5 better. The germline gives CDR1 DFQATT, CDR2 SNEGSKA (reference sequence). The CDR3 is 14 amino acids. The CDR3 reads CSAGVSSGRGTQYF. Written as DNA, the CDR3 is TGCAGTGCTGGAGTCTCGTCCGGTCGGGGGACCCAGTACTTC.

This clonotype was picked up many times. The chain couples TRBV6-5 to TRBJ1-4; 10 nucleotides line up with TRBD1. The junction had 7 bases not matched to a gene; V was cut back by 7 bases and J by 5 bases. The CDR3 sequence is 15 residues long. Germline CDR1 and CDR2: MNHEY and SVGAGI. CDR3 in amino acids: CASKPSDRGNEKLFF. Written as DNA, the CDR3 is TGTGCCAGCAAACCTTCGGACAGGGGGAATGAAAAACTGTTTTTT.

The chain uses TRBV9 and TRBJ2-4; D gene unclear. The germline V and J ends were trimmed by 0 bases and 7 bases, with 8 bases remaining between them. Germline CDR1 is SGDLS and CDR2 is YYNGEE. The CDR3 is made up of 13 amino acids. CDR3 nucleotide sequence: TGTGCCAGCAGCGTAGCCCCCGGGAACATTCAGTACTTC. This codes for CASSVAPGNIQYF.

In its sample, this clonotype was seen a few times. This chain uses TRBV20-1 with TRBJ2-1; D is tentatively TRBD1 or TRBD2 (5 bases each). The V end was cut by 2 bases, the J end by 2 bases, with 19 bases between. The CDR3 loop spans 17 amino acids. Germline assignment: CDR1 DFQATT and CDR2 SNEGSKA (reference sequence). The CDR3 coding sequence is TGCAGTGCTAGACCAACATCTGGGGGTGAGACCTACAATGAGCAGTTCTTC. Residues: CSARPTSGGETYNEQFF.

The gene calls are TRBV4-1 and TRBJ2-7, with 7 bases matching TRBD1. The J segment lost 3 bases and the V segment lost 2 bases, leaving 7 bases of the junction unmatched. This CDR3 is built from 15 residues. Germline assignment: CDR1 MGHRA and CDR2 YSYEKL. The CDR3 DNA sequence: TGCGCCAGCAGCCAAAGAGAAGGGGGCGACTACGAGCAGTACTTC. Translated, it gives CASSQREGGDYEQYF.

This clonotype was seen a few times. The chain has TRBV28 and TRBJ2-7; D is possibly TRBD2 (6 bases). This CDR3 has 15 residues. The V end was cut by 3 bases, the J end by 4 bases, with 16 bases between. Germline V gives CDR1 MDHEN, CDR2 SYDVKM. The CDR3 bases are TGTGCCAGCAGTTTGACAGCGGGCGGACGATACGAGCAGTACTTC. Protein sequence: CASSLTAGGRYEQYF.

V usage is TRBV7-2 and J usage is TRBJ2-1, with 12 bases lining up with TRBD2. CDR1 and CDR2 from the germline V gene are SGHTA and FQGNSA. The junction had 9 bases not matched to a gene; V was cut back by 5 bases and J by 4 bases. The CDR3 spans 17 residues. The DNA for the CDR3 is TGTGCCAGCAGCCCCTCGCAGCTAGCGGGGGGGTACAATGAGCAGTTCTTC. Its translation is CASSPSQLAGGYNEQFF. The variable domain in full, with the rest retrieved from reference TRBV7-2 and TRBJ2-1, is GAGVSQSPSNKVTEKGKDVELRCDPISGHTALYWYRQSLGQGLEFLIYFQGNSAPDKSGLPSDRFSAERTGGSVSTLTIQRTQQEDSAVYLCASSPSQLAGGYNEQFFGPGTRLTVL.

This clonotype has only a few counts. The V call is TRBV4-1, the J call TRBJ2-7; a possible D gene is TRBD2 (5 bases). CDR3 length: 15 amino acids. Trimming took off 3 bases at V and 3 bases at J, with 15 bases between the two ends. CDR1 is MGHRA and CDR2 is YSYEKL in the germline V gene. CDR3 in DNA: TGCGCCAGCAGCCAGGCCGGCCGCGGACTCTACGAGCAGTACTTC. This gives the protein CASSQAGRGLYEQYF.

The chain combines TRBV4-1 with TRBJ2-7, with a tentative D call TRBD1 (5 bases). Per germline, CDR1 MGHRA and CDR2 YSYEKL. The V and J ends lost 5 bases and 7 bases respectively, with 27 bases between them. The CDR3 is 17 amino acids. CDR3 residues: CASSDSRLVLVAKEQYF. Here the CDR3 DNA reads TGCGCCAGCAGCGACAGCCGATTAGTTCTCGTAGCTAAGGAGCAGTACTTC.

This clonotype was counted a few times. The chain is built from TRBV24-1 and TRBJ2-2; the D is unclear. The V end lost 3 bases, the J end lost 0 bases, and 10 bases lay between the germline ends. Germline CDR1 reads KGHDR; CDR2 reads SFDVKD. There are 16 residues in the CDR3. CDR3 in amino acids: CATSDPDKPNTGELFF. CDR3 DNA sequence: TGTGCCACCAGTGATCCAGACAAACCGAACACCGGGGAGCTGTTTTTT.

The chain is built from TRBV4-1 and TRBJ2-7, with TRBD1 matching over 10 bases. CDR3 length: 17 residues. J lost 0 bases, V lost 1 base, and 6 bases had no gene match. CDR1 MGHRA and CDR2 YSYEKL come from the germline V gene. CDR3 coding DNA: TGCGCCAGCAGCCAAGTGGTAGGGACAGGGGTCTCCTACGAGCAGTACTTC. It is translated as CASSQVVGTGVSYEQYF.

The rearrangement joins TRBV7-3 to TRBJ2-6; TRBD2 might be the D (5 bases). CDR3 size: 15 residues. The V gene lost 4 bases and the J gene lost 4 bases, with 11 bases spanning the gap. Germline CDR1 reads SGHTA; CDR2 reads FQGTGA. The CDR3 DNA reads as TGTGCCAGCAGCTCCGTCGGGGTCGGGGCCAACGTCCTGACTTTC. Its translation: CASSSVGVGANVLTF.

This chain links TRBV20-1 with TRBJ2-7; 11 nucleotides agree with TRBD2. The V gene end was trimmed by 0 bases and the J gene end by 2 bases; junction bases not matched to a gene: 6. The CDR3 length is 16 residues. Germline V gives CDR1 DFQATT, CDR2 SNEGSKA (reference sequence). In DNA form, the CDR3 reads TGCAGTGCTAGAGATCCCCTAGCGGGAGGCCCCTACGAGCAGTACTTC. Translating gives CSARDPLAGGPYEQYF.

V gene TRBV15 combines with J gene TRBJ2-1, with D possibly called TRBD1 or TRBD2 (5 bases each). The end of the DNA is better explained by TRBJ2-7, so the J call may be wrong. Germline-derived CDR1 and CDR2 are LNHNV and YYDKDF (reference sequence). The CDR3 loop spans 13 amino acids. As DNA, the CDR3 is TGTGCCACCAGTACCGGGACCTACAATGAGCAGTACTTC. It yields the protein CATSTGTYNEQYF.

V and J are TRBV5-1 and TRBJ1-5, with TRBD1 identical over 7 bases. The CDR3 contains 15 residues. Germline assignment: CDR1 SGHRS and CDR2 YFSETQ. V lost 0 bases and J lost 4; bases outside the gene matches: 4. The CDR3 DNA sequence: TGCGCCAGCAGCTTGGAAGGGACAGAGAATCAGCCCCAGCATTTT. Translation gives CASSLEGTENQPQHF.

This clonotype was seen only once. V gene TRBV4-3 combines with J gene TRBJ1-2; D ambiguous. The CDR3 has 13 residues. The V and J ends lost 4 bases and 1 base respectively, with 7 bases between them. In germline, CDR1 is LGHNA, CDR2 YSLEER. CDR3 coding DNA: TGCGCCAGCAGCCCGTCCCTTAACTATGGCTACACCTTC. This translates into CASSPSLNYGYTF.

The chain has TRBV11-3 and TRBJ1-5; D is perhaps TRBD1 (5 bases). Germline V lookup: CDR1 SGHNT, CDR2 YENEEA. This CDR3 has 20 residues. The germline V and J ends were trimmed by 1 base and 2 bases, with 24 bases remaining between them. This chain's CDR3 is CASSLVGPGRRGFCNQPQHF. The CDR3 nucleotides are TGTGCCAGCAGCTTAGTCGGGCCGGGACGGCGGGGGTTCTGCAATCAGCCCCAGCATTTT.

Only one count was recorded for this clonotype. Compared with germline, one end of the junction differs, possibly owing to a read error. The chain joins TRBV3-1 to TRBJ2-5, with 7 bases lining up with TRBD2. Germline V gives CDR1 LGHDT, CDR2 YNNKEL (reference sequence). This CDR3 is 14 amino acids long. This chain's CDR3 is CATARGGRQGTQYF. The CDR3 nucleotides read TGTGCCACAGCCCGAGGCGGGAGACAAGGGACCCAGTACTTC.

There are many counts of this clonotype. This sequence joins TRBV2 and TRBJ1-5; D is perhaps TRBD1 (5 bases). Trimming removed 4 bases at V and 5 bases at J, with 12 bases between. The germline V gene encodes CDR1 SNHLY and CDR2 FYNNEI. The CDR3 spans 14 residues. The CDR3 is CASSGDGAYQPQHF. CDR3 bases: TGTGCCAGCAGTGGGGACGGAGCATATCAGCCCCAGCATTTT. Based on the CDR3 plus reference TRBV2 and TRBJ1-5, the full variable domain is EPEVTQTPSHQVTQMGQEVILRCVPISNHLYFYWYRQILGQKVEFLVSFYNNEISEKSEIFDDQFSVERPDGSNFTLKIRSTKLEDSAMYFCASSGDGAYQPQHFGDGTRLSIL.

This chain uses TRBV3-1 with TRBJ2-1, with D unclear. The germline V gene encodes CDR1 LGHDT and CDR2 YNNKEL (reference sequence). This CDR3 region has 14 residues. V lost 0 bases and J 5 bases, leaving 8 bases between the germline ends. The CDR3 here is CASSQDGTNNEQFF. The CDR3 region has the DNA TGTGCCAGCAGCCAAGACGGTACCAACAATGAGCAGTTCTTC.

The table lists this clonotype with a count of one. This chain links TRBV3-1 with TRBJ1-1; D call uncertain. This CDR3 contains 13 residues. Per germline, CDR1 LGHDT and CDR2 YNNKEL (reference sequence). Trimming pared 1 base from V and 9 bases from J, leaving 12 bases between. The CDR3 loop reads CASSQAAEDQAFF. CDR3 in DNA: TGTGCCAGCAGCCAAGCTGCAGAGGACCAAGCTTTCTTT.